The 15 T cell receptor beta chains below come from one sample, sequenced in a study of T cell responses to AZD1222 COVID-19 vaccine. Data came from immunoSEQ multiplex PCR; TCRdb stores just in-frame clones and leaves some out. Found here are approximately 67,000 clones, roughly 89% of them singletons; the top ten hold over 2%. This material consisted of peripheral blood, taken on day 0 of AZD1222 vaccination. The receptors shown here come from an adult in good health.

V usage is TRBV24-1 and J usage is TRBJ2-1, with D tentatively TRBD2 (5 bases). V shed 0 bases and J shed 1 base, with 9 bases lying between them. This CDR3 is 16 amino acids long. CDR1 and CDR2 (germline): KGHDR, SFDVKD. CDR3 bases: TGTGCCACCAGTGATTTGCGGACTCCGTCCTACAATGAGCAGTTCTTC. Its protein is CATSDLRTPSYNEQFF.

The chain combines TRBV24-1 with TRBJ1-4; D is uncertain. The CDR3 is made up of 14 amino acids. V lost 4 bases, J lost 2 bases, and 7 bases lay in between. Germline V lookup: CDR1 KGHDR, CDR2 SFDVKD. Here the CDR3 reads CATSETGTNEKLFF. For the CDR3, the DNA is TGTGCCACCAGTGAAACTGGGACTAATGAAAAACTGTTTTTT.

This chain joins TRBV2 and TRBJ1-4; a weak D match, TRBD1 (5 bases). V dropped 6 bases and J dropped 3 bases, with 8 bases sitting between them. CDR1 SNHLY and CDR2 FYNNEI come from the germline V gene. The CDR3 has 13 amino acids. CDR3 in amino acids: CASRTTANEKLFF. The CDR3 bases are TGTGCCAGCAGGACGACAGCTAATGAAAAACTGTTTTTT.

The chain joins TRBV5-1 to TRBJ1-1, with D possibly matching TRBD1 (6 bases). Trimming left V 1 base short and J 1 base short, with 14 bases between. CDR1 is SGHRS and CDR2 is YFSETQ in the germline V gene. The CDR3 runs 16 residues. The CDR3 DNA is TGCGCCAGCAGCTTGACAGGGTACGTGAAGAACACTGAAGCTTTCTTT. Its protein is CASSLTGYVKNTEAFF.

This chain uses TRBV9 with TRBJ2-7; 8 positions match TRBD1. V gave up 0 bases and J gave up 2 bases; unmatched junction bases: 4. In germline, CDR1 is SGDLS, CDR2 YYNGEE. This CDR3 is built from 15 residues. This CDR3 is CASSVATGGTYEQYF. CDR3 in DNA: TGTGCCAGCAGCGTAGCAACAGGGGGAACCTACGAGCAGTACTTC.

The V gene is TRBV5-1, the J gene TRBJ2-7; TRBD2 matches 8 bases. Germline loops: CDR1 SGHRS, CDR2 YFSETQ. This CDR3 contains 14 residues. J lost 3 bases, V lost 0 bases, and 2 bases had no gene match. CDR3 sequence (DNA): TGCGCCAGCAGCTTGGTTAGCGGGAACTACGAGCAGTACTTC. As protein: CASSLVSGNYEQYF.

The gene calls are TRBV18 and TRBJ1-2; 8 positions match TRBD1. The V segment lost 3 bases and the J segment 2 bases; nucleotides outside the gene matches: 8. The CDR3 extends over 16 amino acids. Looked up from germline, CDR1 is KGHSH and CDR2 is LQKENI. DNA of the CDR3: TGTGCCAGCTCACCCTCTGGACAGGGACTAAACTATGGCTACACCTTC. The encoded protein is CASSPSGQGLNYGYTF.

J is TRBJ2-7 and V is TRBV21-1; TRBD2 reflects the table's D call only, with no check against the DNA. TRBV21-1 is a pseudogene locus. The CDR3 has 18 amino acids. CDR3 region: CASSEYRPGTSDTYEQYF. The CDR3 DNA follows: TGTGCCAGCAGTGAGTACAGACCCGGGACTAGCGACACCTACGAGCAGTACTTC.

This clone appeared a few times. The V and J genes are TRBV21-1 and TRBJ1-6; whether TRBD1, the table's D call, matches the DNA was not checked. TRBV21-1 is shown as a pseudogene. The CDR3 sequence is 20 residues long. CDR3 DNA: TGTGCCAGCAGCGCACCTCGACAGGGTTGGTGTTGCTCCTATAATTCACCCCTCCACTTT. Amino acids: CASSAPRQGWCCSYNSPLHF.

The V gene is TRBV5-6, the J gene TRBJ1-1; possible D gene TRBD1, 5 bases. The CDR3 has 15 amino acids. With 3 bases removed from V and 1 base from J, the gap between germline ends came to 13 bases. Per germline, CDR1 SGHDT and CDR2 YYEEEE. The CDR3 sequence is CASSSQGAGNTEAFF. CDR3 bases: TGTGCCAGCAGCTCCCAGGGTGCGGGGAACACTGAAGCTTTCTTT.

This chain connects TRBV28 to TRBJ1-3; D unclear. Germline assignment: CDR1 MDHEN and CDR2 SYDVKM. CDR3 length equals 14 residues. Between the trimmed V and J ends, which lost 2 bases and 6 bases, there was a span of 11 bases. This CDR3 is CASSLNAYENTIYF. Here the CDR3 DNA reads TGTGCCAGCAGTTTAAATGCATATGAAAACACCATATATTTT.

The chain is built from TRBV4-2 and TRBJ2-1, with TRBD2 matching over 7 bases. The V gene's germline CDR1 is LGHNA and CDR2 YNFKEQ. The CDR3 runs to 14 residues. Trimming removed 8 bases from V and 1 base from J; junction bases left unmatched: 5. The CDR3 nucleotides read TGTGCCAGCGGCCGGGAGGCTTCCTACAATGAGCAGTTCTTC. Amino acids: CASGREASYNEQFF.

This chain connects TRBV7-9 to TRBJ2-3, with D unresolved. The V end lost 6 bases, the J end lost 2 bases, and 3 bases lay between the germline ends. The V gene's germline CDR1 is SEHNR and CDR2 FQNEAQ (reference sequence). This CDR3 region has 11 residues. The CDR3 DNA reads TGTGCCAGCAGTCCCACAGATACGCAGTATTTT. As protein: CASSPTDTQYF.

This rearrangement joins TRBV7-2 to TRBJ2-7; D might be TRBD1 (6 bases). The CDR3 is 12 residues long. Trimming stripped 5 bases from V and 7 bases from J, with 12 bases between. Germline V gene sequence: CDR1 SGHTA, CDR2 FQGNSA. CDR3 DNA sequence: TGTGCCAGCAGCGCGCACAGGGCTGAGCAGTACTTC. It translates to CASSAHRAEQYF.

The genes are TRBV5-1 and TRBJ2-3; possibly TRBD1 for D (5 bases). The CDR3 consists of 16 residues. Germline V gene lookup returns CDR1 SGHRS and CDR2 YFSETQ. The V end lost 0 bases, the J end lost 2 bases, and 13 bases lay between the germline ends. The CDR3 coding sequence is TGCGCCAGCAGCTTGGAGGTGACAGCACTCACAGATACGCAGTATTTT. Protein product: CASSLEVTALTDTQYF.